This T cell receptor beta chain came from a study of blood T cell repertoires in COVID-19. Trimming took 3 bases from V and 3 from J, leaving 17 bases between them. Germline V gives CDR1 DFQATT, CDR2 SNEGSKA (reference sequence). There are 16 residues in the CDR3. Produced via immunoSEQ multiplex PCR; TCRdb's table is partial and in-frame only. The table records about 160,000 clones, 70% to 85% of them present only once. This chain uses TRBV20-1 with TRBJ1-4; possible D gene TRBD1, 6 bases. The TCR sequence derives from a woman of 80 years or more with acute or convalescent COVID-19. The sequencing input was peripheral blood. The CDR3 spells CSASPDRRSPNEKLFF. The CDR3 DNA sequence: TGCAGTGCTAGTCCTGACAGGAGATCGCCTAATGAAAAACTGTTTTTT.